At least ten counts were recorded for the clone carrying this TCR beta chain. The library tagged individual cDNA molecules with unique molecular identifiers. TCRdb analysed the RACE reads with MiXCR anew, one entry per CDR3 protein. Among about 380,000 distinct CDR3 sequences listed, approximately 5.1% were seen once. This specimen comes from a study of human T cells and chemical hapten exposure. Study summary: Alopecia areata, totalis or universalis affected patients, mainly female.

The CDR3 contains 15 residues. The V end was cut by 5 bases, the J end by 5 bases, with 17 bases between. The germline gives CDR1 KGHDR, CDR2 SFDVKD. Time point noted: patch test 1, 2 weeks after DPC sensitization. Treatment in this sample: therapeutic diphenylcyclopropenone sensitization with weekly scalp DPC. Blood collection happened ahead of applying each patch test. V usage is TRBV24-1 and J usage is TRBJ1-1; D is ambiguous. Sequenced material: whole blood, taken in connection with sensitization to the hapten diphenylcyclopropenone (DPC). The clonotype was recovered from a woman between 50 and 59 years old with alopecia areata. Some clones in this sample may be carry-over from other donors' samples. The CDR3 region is CATSGPIGRETEAFF. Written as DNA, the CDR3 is TGTGCCACCAGTGGGCCGATCGGAAGAGAGACTGAAGCTTTCTTT.